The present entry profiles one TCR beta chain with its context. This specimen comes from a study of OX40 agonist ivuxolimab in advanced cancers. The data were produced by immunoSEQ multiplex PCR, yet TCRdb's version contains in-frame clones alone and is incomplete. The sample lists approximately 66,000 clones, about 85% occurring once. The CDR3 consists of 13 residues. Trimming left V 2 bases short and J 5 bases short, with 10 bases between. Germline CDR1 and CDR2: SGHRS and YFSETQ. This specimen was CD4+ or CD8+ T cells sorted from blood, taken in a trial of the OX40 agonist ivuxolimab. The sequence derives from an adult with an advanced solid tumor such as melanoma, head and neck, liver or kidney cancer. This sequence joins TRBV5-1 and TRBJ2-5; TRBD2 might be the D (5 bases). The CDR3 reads CASSFNGMETQYF. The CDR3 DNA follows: TGCGCCAGCAGCTTTAACGGGATGGAGACCCAGTACTTC.